Shown below are 23 T cell receptor beta chains from a single sample sequenced in a study of OX40 agonist ivuxolimab in advanced cancers. TCRdb keeps only in-frame clones here, not all; method: immunoSEQ multiplex PCR. The sample has 10,000 to 13,000 clones; roughly 80% are singletons. The sequences come from CD4+ or CD8+ T cells sorted from blood, collected in a trial of the OX40 agonist ivuxolimab. All receptors derive from an adult with an advanced solid tumor such as melanoma, head and neck, liver or kidney cancer.

This chain uses TRBV7-9 with TRBJ1-5; D call uncertain. Germline V gene lookup returns CDR1 SEHNR and CDR2 FQNEAQ (reference sequence). The CDR3 has 15 amino acids. V lost 1 base to trimming and J lost 2 bases, with 9 bases between them. CDR3 region: CASSLEGLGNQPQHF. The CDR3 coding sequence is TGTGCCAGCAGCTTAGAAGGGTTGGGCAATCAGCCCCAGCATTTT.

Only one count was recorded for this clone. The CDR3 DNA reads TGTGCCGCCCAGGGACAGGGGCCTGAAGCTTTCTTT. This codes for CAAQGQGPEAFF. The chain has TRBV10-3 and TRBJ1-1; 10 bases fit TRBD1. CDR3 size: 12 residues. The germline CDR1 and CDR2 sequences are ENHRY and SYGVKD. With 11 bases clipped from V and 6 bases from J, the junction kept 6 bases outside the gene matches.

A few counts support this clone. The chain is built from TRBV9 and TRBJ2-2, with 11 bases lining up with TRBD1. The ends lost 0 bases at V and 10 bases at J; junction bases unmatched: 2. The CDR3 is 14 amino acids. The germline CDR1 and CDR2 sequences are SGDLS and YYNGEE. CDR3 protein: CASSVGTGGTELFF. CDR3 in DNA: TGTGCCAGCAGCGTAGGGACAGGGGGCACGGAGCTGTTTTTT.

This clone was counted a few times. The chain carries TRBV7-3 and TRBJ2-1; tentatively, D is TRBD2 (5 bases). CDR3 length: 16 amino acids. The germline V and J ends were trimmed by 1 base and 5 bases, with 15 bases remaining between them. Germline V gene lookup returns CDR1 SGHTA and CDR2 FQGTGA. Here the CDR3 DNA reads TGTGCCAGCAGCTTAAGCGGCGGGCTCCCGAACAATGAGCAGTTCTTC. This codes for CASSLSGGLPNNEQFF.

This rearrangement joins TRBV6-5 to TRBJ2-5, with unresolved D. The CDR3 loop spans 12 amino acids. Germline V gene data show CDR1 as MNHEY and CDR2 as SVGAGI. V lost 2 bases, J lost 1 base, and 2 bases lay in between. As DNA, the CDR3 is TGTGCCAGCAGTTACAGCCAAGAGACCCAGTACTTC. Amino acids: CASSYSQETQYF.

This rearrangement joins TRBV28 to TRBJ2-7; 9 bases fit TRBD1. Germline trimming cut 3 bases from V and 6 bases from J; bases unmatched to any gene: 9. CDR3 length equals 15 residues. CDR1 and CDR2 (germline): MDHEN, SYDVKM. DNA of the CDR3: TGTGCCAGCAGTTTCCCGCAACAGGGGGCAGCCGAGCAGTACTTC. As protein: CASSFPQQGAAEQYF.

This clone was seen a single time. The rearrangement uses TRBV27 and TRBJ2-5; 10 bases are a match to TRBD1. Losses at the gene ends were 6 bases for V and 5 bases for J; bases not matched to a gene: 12. This CDR3 has 16 residues. CDR1 is MNHEY, CDR2 SMNVEV, per germline (reference sequence). CDR3 sequence reads: CASSNGRQGAGETQYF. DNA for the CDR3: TGTGCCAGCAGCAATGGGCGACAGGGGGCCGGGGAGACCCAGTACTTC.

The rearrangement links TRBV11-2 to TRBJ2-1; 10 nucleotides match TRBD2. The CDR3 has 15 residues. The V and J ends lost 2 bases and 5 bases, in that order; junction bases with no gene match: 3. Germline CDR1 is SGHAT and CDR2 is FQNNGV. CDR3: CASSLLAGADNEQFF. The CDR3 coding sequence is TGTGCCAGCAGCTTACTAGCGGGAGCTGACAATGAGCAGTTCTTC.

CDR3 DNA: TGTGCCAGCAGAGGACAGGCTTACAATGAGCAGTTCTTC. It translates to CASRGQAYNEQFF. The J gene is TRBJ2-1, the V gene TRBV6-5, with 7 bases fitting TRBD1. This CDR3 comprises 13 residues. With 6 bases clipped from V and 4 bases from J, the junction kept 3 bases outside the gene matches. Per germline, CDR1 MNHEY and CDR2 SVGAGI.

This clone was seen a handful of times. The chain joins TRBV19 to TRBJ1-1, with TRBD1 matching 7 bases. Germline lookup yields CDR1 LNHDA and CDR2 SQIVND (reference sequence). Trimming took 3 bases from V and 3 from J; bases not matched to a gene: 4. The CDR3 extends over 14 amino acids. The CDR3 bases are TGTGCCAGTAGTATGGGGCAGGGGGACACTGAAGCTTTCTTT. It yields the protein CASSMGQGDTEAFF.

The chain carries TRBV9 and TRBJ2-1, with 10 nucleotides matching TRBD2. The CDR3 is made up of 15 amino acids. The germline V gene has CDR1 SGDLS and CDR2 YYNGEE. Trimming took 4 bases from V and 7 from J; bases not matched to a gene: 8. The DNA of the CDR3 is TGTGCCAGCAGCTCATCGGGACTAGCGAAAAATGAGCAGTTCTTC. Protein product: CASSSSGLAKNEQFF.

This sequence joins TRBV30 and TRBJ2-1, with 7 bases identical to TRBD2. CDR1 GTSNPN and CDR2 SVGIG come from the germline V gene (reference sequence). The J segment lost 6 bases and the V segment lost 7 bases, leaving 12 bases of the junction unmatched. The CDR3 consists of 14 residues. CDR3 nucleotides: TGTGCCTCCTTAAGGGCTAGCGGTGTCAATGAGCAGTTCTTC. Translation: CASLRASGVNEQFF.

The J gene is TRBJ2-7, the V gene TRBV5-8, with 9 bases fitting TRBD1. This CDR3 is 14 amino acids long. Trimming at V came to 3 bases and at J to 5 bases, leaving 6 bases not matched to a gene. Germline CDR1 and CDR2: SGHTS and YDEGEE. CDR3 DNA: TGTGCCAGCAGCTCGGACAGGGGAAGGGACGAGCAGTACTTC. It specifies CASSSDRGRDEQYF.

This clone has more than one count but fewer than ten. V gene TRBV9 combines with J gene TRBJ2-2; no firm D call. Germline values: CDR1 SGDLS, CDR2 YYNGEE. The CDR3 runs to 15 residues. Between the trimmed V and J ends, which lost 3 bases and 0 bases, there was a span of 9 bases. The CDR3 sequence is CASSADNANTGELFF. DNA for the CDR3: TGTGCCAGCAGCGCAGACAACGCGAACACCGGGGAGCTGTTTTTT.

The chain has TRBV30 and TRBJ1-1, with TRBD1 as a possible D gene (5 bases). With 4 bases removed from V and 7 bases from J, the gap between germline ends came to 16 bases. Germline CDR1 and CDR2: GTSNPN and SVGIG (reference sequence). There are 13 residues in the CDR3. CDR3 DNA: TGTGCCTGGACCGATATGGGACGGAATGAAGCTTTCTTT. It specifies CAWTDMGRNEAFF.

V gene TRBV4-1 combines with J gene TRBJ2-7; no reliable D call. Germline CDR1 and CDR2: MGHRA and YSYEKL. CDR3 length equals 15 residues. V was shortened by 5 bases and J by 2 bases, with 16 bases between the two germline ends. CDR3 loop: CASSYRLGDAYEQYF. CDR3 coding DNA: TGCGCCAGCAGCTACCGACTCGGAGATGCCTACGAGCAGTACTTC.

The sample holds one count of this clone. The rearrangement joins TRBV9 to TRBJ2-1; D may be TRBD1 (5 bases). Germline loops: CDR1 SGDLS, CDR2 YYNGEE. The length of the CDR3 is 16 residues. V was clipped by 3 bases and J by 5 bases, with 18 bases between them. The CDR3 region is CASSGYQGTADNEQFF. The CDR3, as DNA: TGTGCCAGCAGCGGATACCAGGGCACCGCGGACAATGAGCAGTTCTTC.

A single count supports this clone. The chain carries TRBV6-4 and TRBJ2-7, with TRBD1 identical over 9 bases. Germline V lookup: CDR1 MRHNA, CDR2 SNTAGT. The CDR3 totals 13 residues. The V gene end was trimmed by 5 bases and the J gene end by 6 bases; junction bases not matched to a gene: 5. DNA of the CDR3: TGTGCCAGCAGTTCTACAGGGGGCTCCGAGCAGTACTTC. The encoded protein is CASSSTGGSEQYF.

This clone has more than one count but fewer than ten. The V and J genes are TRBV28 and TRBJ2-2; tentatively, D is TRBD2 (6 bases). Looked up from germline, CDR1 is MDHEN and CDR2 is SYDVKM. V shed 6 bases and J shed 9 bases, with 17 bases lying between them. The CDR3 spans 14 residues. CDR3: CASRLGGPTRELFF. The DNA for the CDR3 is TGTGCCAGCAGGTTGGGGGGACCGACAAGGGAGCTGTTTTTT.

V gene TRBV9 combines with J gene TRBJ1-1; 9 bases agree with TRBD1. Germline V gene data show CDR1 as SGDLS and CDR2 as YYNGEE. CDR3 length equals 17 residues. The V segment lost 0 bases and the J segment 1 base; nucleotides outside the gene matches: 7. In DNA, the CDR3 is TGTGCCAGCAGCGTAGTGGGGACAGGGCCGGGGAACACTGAAGCTTTCTTT. Its translation: CASSVVGTGPGNTEAFF.

CDR3 in DNA: TGTGCCAGCTGGGGGGGTTATGAGCAGTTCTTC. It encodes CASWGGYEQFF. The chain recombines TRBV27 with TRBJ2-1; the match to TRBD2 covers 7 bases. Germline V gives CDR1 MNHEY, CDR2 SMNVEV (reference sequence). The CDR3 is 11 residues long. V lost 8 bases to trimming and J lost 8 bases; unmatched junction nucleotides: 3.

This clone was seen once. The rearrangement links TRBV9 to TRBJ1-2, with a weak D call TRBD1 (5 bases). V was shortened by 3 bases and J by 0 bases, with 12 bases between the two germline ends. The CDR3 sequence is 15 residues long. CDR1 is SGDLS and CDR2 is YYNGEE in the germline V gene. The CDR3 DNA reads as TGTGCCAGCAGCGGAGGGGACTCCACTAACTATGGCTACACCTTC. Amino acids: CASSGGDSTNYGYTF. The entire variable domain, with the rest obtained from reference TRBV9 and TRBJ1-2, is as follows: DSGVTQTPKHLITATGQRVTLRCSPRSGDLSVYWYQQSLDQGLQFLIQYYNGEERAKGNILERFSAQQFPDLHSELNLSSLELGDSALYFCASSGGDSTNYGYTFGSGTRLTVV.

Only a few counts were recorded for this clone. The chain couples TRBV5-8 to TRBJ2-1, with 8 bases aligning to TRBD2. Germline V gene sequence: CDR1 SGHTS, CDR2 YDEGEE. This CDR3 has 15 amino acids. Germline trimming cut 2 bases from V and 6 bases from J; bases unmatched to any gene: 7. The CDR3 nucleotides read TGTGCCAGCAGCTTTACGGGAGGGCCTGGCAATGAGCAGTTCTTC. Its translation is CASSFTGGPGNEQFF.